Shown below are 9 T cell receptor beta chains from a single sample sequenced in a study of cytomegalovirus exposure and HLA in healthy donors (dated by TCRdb to 2016 to 2017). Libraries were made using the immunoSEQ multiplex PCR assay. The multiplex PCR relied on a mix of 60 forward primers for TCR Vbeta segments and 13 reverse primers for TCR Jbeta segments. This immuneACCESS table, as held by TCRdb, lists in-frame sequences with V and J called but not all clones. Of the missing ones, under half trace to an unresolved V gene in checked studies; the others have no known cause. This sample comprises about 140,000 clones, approximately 71% of them detected only once. The leading ten clones occupy about 11% of the sample. Specimen: PBMCs. Receptor source: a man aged 18 to 29 in good health and CMV-seropositive.

The rearrangement uses TRBV6-1 and TRBJ2-5; 13 bases line up with TRBD2. The end of the DNA fits TRBJ2-7 better, so the J call may be wrong. The CDR3 loop spans 15 amino acids. Germline V gene data show CDR1 as MNHNS and CDR2 as SASEGT. CDR3 sequence reads: CASSRTSGSMYEQYF. For the CDR3, the DNA is TGTGCCAGCAGTAGGACTAGCGGGAGTATGTACGAGCAGTACTTC.

The sample holds one count of this clone. The gene calls are TRBV6-5 and TRBJ2-1; D possibly corresponds to TRBD2 (6 bases). V was trimmed by 6 bases and J by 1 base, leaving 13 bases between them. CDR1 is MNHEY and CDR2 is SVGAGI in the germline V gene. The CDR3 extends over 15 amino acids. In nucleotides, the CDR3 is TGTGCCAGCAGGATTAGCGGAGGGTCCTACAATGAGCAGTTCTTC. This translates into CASRISGGSYNEQFF.

In its sample, this clone was seen once. The chain combines TRBV18 with TRBJ2-1; perhaps TRBD2 as D (6 bases). Trimming took off 11 bases at V and 7 bases at J, with 21 bases between the two ends. From germline, CDR1 is KGHSH and CDR2 LQKENI. This CDR3 has 14 amino acids. The CDR3 loop is CAASAGPAGNEQFF. CDR3 bases: TGTGCCGCCAGTGCCGGTCCCGCGGGGAATGAGCAGTTCTTC.

CDR3 sequence: CATSYRDGYQETQYF. In nucleotides, the CDR3 is TGTGCCACCTCCTACAGGGACGGGTACCAAGAGACCCAGTACTTC. V is TRBV18 and J is TRBJ2-5, with a weak D call TRBD1 (6 bases). Per the germline V gene, CDR1 is KGHSH and CDR2 is LQKENI. The V gene lost 10 bases and the J gene lost 0 bases, with 18 bases spanning the gap. The CDR3 loop spans 15 amino acids.

The chain employs TRBV27 and TRBJ2-3; 12 nucleotides match TRBD2. With 3 bases clipped from V and 0 bases from J, the junction kept 4 bases outside the gene matches. CDR1 and CDR2 (germline): MNHEY, SMNVEV (reference sequence). The CDR3 totals 17 residues. Here the CDR3 DNA reads TGTGCCAGCAGTTTGTGGACTAGCGGGACTAGCACAGATACGCAGTATTTT. Amino acids: CASSLWTSGTSTDTQYF.

The V gene is TRBV4-1, the J gene TRBJ1-3; D gene unclear. V was trimmed by 1 base and J by 0 bases, leaving 10 bases between them. Germline values: CDR1 MGHRA, CDR2 YSYEKL. This CDR3 has 16 amino acids. CDR3 bases: TGCGCCAGCAGCCAAGTCGAGAACAGCTCTGGAAACACCATATATTTT. This translates into CASSQVENSSGNTIYF.

V is TRBV11-1 and J is TRBJ1-1; no firm D call. Germline V CDR1 and CDR2: SGHAT, FQDESV (reference sequence). The CDR3 loop spans 13 amino acids. Deletions cut 3 bases from V and 7 bases from J, with 12 bases between. CDR3 in DNA: TGTGCCAGCAGCTTGGATATAGCCCGTGAAGCTTTCTTT. Translating it yields CASSLDIAREAFF.

This chain connects TRBV19 to TRBJ2-5; 15 positions match TRBD2. The germline gives CDR1 LNHDA, CDR2 SQIVND (reference sequence). The CDR3 contains 18 residues. V lost 5 bases to trimming and J lost 4 bases; unmatched junction nucleotides: 11. The CDR3 region is CASSVLPPGLAGGETQYF. The CDR3 DNA reads as TGTGCCAGTAGTGTGTTGCCTCCGGGACTAGCGGGAGGAGAGACCCAGTACTTC.

This clone was observed a few times. The V and J genes are TRBV11-2 and TRBJ2-1, with 11 bases fitting TRBD2. Per germline, CDR1 SGHAT and CDR2 FQNNGV. The V and J ends lost 1 base and 5 bases, in that order; junction bases with no gene match: 4. The CDR3 contains 16 residues. The DNA for the CDR3 is TGTGCCAGCAGCTTAGGACTAGCGGGAATTAACAATGAGCAGTTCTTC. Protein sequence: CASSLGLAGINNEQFF.